The 16 T cell receptor beta chains given below trace back to one sample, sequenced in a study of T cell responses to AZD1222 COVID-19 vaccine. Clones were sequenced by immunoSEQ multiplex PCR, and TCRdb holds only the in-frame ones, with some missing. The sample yields 150,000 to 200,000 clones, just over 90% seen once. Sequencing was performed on peripheral blood, taken 28 days after the second dose of the MenACWY control vaccine. Every receptor here comes from an adult who received the MenACWY meningococcal vaccine as a control.

The genes are TRBV6-7 and TRBJ2-5; D gene uncertain. TRBV6-7 has ORF status, its function being uncertain. CDR3 length equals 13 residues. Trimming shortened V by 6 bases and J by 3 bases, and 11 bases separated the two germline ends. This CDR3 is CASRGCGEETQYF. The CDR3, as DNA: TGTGCCAGCAGGGGTTGTGGCGAAGAGACCCAGTACTTC.

The J gene is TRBJ1-6, the V gene TRBV9; D is unclear. The length of the CDR3 is 14 residues. The germline CDR1 and CDR2 sequences are SGDLS and YYNGEE. V was shortened by 5 bases and J by 8 bases, with 14 bases between the two germline ends. The CDR3 nucleotides are TGTGCCAGCAGTCTCCGGGGAGGTGATTCACCCCTCCACTTT. As protein: CASSLRGGDSPLHF.

The chain employs TRBV5-1 and TRBJ1-4; 8 bases map to TRBD1. The CDR3 loop spans 15 amino acids. V was pared by 0 bases and J by 6 bases, with 4 bases of the junction left unmatched. CDR1 SGHRS and CDR2 YFSETQ come from the germline V gene. DNA of the CDR3: TGCGCCAGCAGCTTGGGGACAGGGTATGATGAAAAACTGTTTTTT. Translating gives CASSLGTGYDEKLFF. Full variable domain (missing parts from reference TRBV5-1 and TRBJ1-4): KAGVTQTPRYLIKTRGQQVTLSCSPISGHRSVSWYQQTPGQGLQFLFEYFSETQRNKGNFPGRFSGRQFSNSRSEMNVSTLELGDSALYLCASSLGTGYDEKLFFGSGTQLSVL.

The chain combines TRBV14 with TRBJ1-2; maybe TRBD1 (5 bases). The V gene's germline CDR1 is SGHDN and CDR2 FVKESK. The CDR3 spans 15 residues. Deletions cut 2 bases from V and 1 base from J, with 11 bases between. The CDR3 bases are TGTGCCAGCAGCCAATGGAGGGGTGGTAACTATGGCTACACCTTC. Translated, it gives CASSQWRGGNYGYTF.

The chain employs TRBV11-3 and TRBJ1-2; D gene uncertain. This CDR3 contains 13 residues. Per germline, CDR1 SGHNT and CDR2 YENEEA. Trimming removed 2 bases at V and 7 bases at J, with 11 bases between. The CDR3 spells CASSLKWKTGYTF. The CDR3 nucleotides read TGTGCCAGCAGCTTAAAATGGAAGACTGGCTACACCTTC.

The genes are TRBV19 and TRBJ2-3; D remains unclear. Trimming took off 7 bases at V and 1 base at J, with 9 bases between the two ends. The CDR3 covers 13 residues. Germline V lookup: CDR1 LNHDA, CDR2 SQIVND (reference sequence). The CDR3 here is CASISQGTDTQYF. CDR3 DNA sequence: TGTGCCAGTATTAGCCAGGGCACAGATACGCAGTATTTT.

The gene calls are TRBV11-2 and TRBJ1-5; D is ambiguous. Between the trimmed V and J ends, which lost 0 bases and 4 bases, there was a span of 4 bases. The CDR3 consists of 13 residues. Germline CDR1 SGHAT, CDR2 FQNNGV. The CDR3 sequence is CASSLERNQPQHF. Here the CDR3 DNA reads TGTGCCAGCAGCTTAGAAAGGAATCAGCCCCAGCATTTT.

The chain links TRBV29-1 to TRBJ1-2, with D tentatively TRBD1 (5 bases). Per the germline V gene, CDR1 is SQVTM and CDR2 is ANQGSEA. The germline V and J ends were trimmed by 7 bases and 0 bases, with 12 bases remaining between them. There are 13 residues in the CDR3. The CDR3 here is CSARDSSNYGYTF. For the CDR3, the DNA is TGCAGCGCTCGGGACTCTTCTAACTATGGCTACACCTTC.

This clone came up once. This chain links TRBV2 with TRBJ1-2; D is uncertain. CDR1 and CDR2 from the germline V gene are SNHLY and FYNNEI. There are 13 residues in the CDR3. V lost 2 bases, J lost 4 bases, and 8 bases lay in between. The CDR3, as DNA: TGTGCCAGCAGTGAACCCGCCAGCTATGGCTACACCTTC. As protein: CASSEPASYGYTF.

The chain has TRBV7-3 and TRBJ1-1, with TRBD1 identical over 10 bases. Trimming at V came to 5 bases and at J to 1 base, leaving 7 bases not matched to a gene. The CDR3 loop spans 16 amino acids. Looked up from germline, CDR1 is SGHTA and CDR2 is FQGTGA. The CDR3 DNA is TGTGCCAGCAGCCGGGACAGGGGTGTTGGGAACACTGAAGCTTTCTTT. Residues: CASSRDRGVGNTEAFF.

In DNA form, the CDR3 reads TGTGCCAGCAGCCCCGTGGGGGGTGGAGGTCAGCCCCAGCATTTT. This sequence encodes CASSPVGGGGQPQHF. The gene calls are TRBV7-9 and TRBJ1-5, with D possibly being TRBD1 (5 bases). CDR1 and CDR2 (germline): SEHNR, FQNEAQ (reference sequence). The CDR3 sequence is 15 residues long. V gave up 5 bases and J gave up 6 bases, with 17 bases separating them.

The J gene is TRBJ2-4, the V gene TRBV19; tentative D call: TRBD2 (5 bases). Germline V gives CDR1 LNHDA, CDR2 SQIVND (reference sequence). V lost 7 bases to trimming and J lost 0 bases, with 19 bases between them. The CDR3 is 17 amino acids. The CDR3 DNA sequence: TGTGCCAGTACCCCCCGGGGAGTTAATCTAGCCAAAAACATTCAGTACTTC. Protein sequence: CASTPRGVNLAKNIQYF.

V usage is TRBV28 and J usage is TRBJ1-6; TRBD1 matches 9 bases. The germline gives CDR1 MDHEN, CDR2 SYDVKM. This CDR3 is 15 amino acids long. J lost 5 bases, V lost 2 bases, and 1 base had no gene match. This CDR3 is CASSLGQGNNSPLHF. In nucleotides, the CDR3 is TGTGCCAGCAGTTTAGGACAGGGGAATAATTCACCCCTCCACTTT. The variable domain in full, completed from reference TRBV28 and TRBJ1-6, reads DVKVTQSSRYLVKRTGEKVFLECVQDMDHENMFWYRQDPGLGLRLIYFSYDVKMKEKGDIPEGYSVSREKKERFSLILESASTNQTSMYLCASSLGQGNNSPLHFGNGTRLTVT.

This clone was recorded once. The genes are TRBV4-3 and TRBJ1-6, with D unclear. CDR1 and CDR2 (germline): LGHNA, YSLEER. The CDR3 length is 15 residues. V was clipped by 0 bases and J by 9 bases, with 12 bases between them. The DNA of the CDR3 is TGCGCCAGCAGCCAAGATCGAGCAGGCCGTTCACCCCTCCACTTT. Its translation is CASSQDRAGRSPLHF.

This clone was observed once. The chain couples TRBV30 to TRBJ1-4, with 9 bases matching TRBD1. The CDR3 is made up of 14 amino acids. Germline V gene lookup returns CDR1 GTSNPN and CDR2 SVGIG (reference sequence). V dropped 6 bases and J dropped 3; count of bases not matched to a gene: 5. CDR3 nucleotides: TGTGCCTGCCAGGGACAGGGCGCTAATGAAAAACTGTTTTTT. Its translation: CACQGQGANEKLFF.

The J gene is TRBJ1-5, the V gene TRBV2, with D unclear. V was trimmed by 4 bases and J by 0 bases, leaving 10 bases between them. From germline, CDR1 is SNHLY and CDR2 FYNNEI. The CDR3 runs to 15 residues. This chain's CDR3 is CASSGAVYSNQPQHF. CDR3 sequence (DNA): TGTGCCAGCAGTGGTGCTGTTTATAGCAATCAGCCCCAGCATTTT. The complete variable domain, with remaining parts taken from reference TRBV2 and TRBJ1-5, reads EPEVTQTPSHQVTQMGQEVILRCVPISNHLYFYWYRQILGQKVEFLVSFYNNEISEKSEIFDDQFSVERPDGSNFTLKIRSTKLEDSAMYFCASSGAVYSNQPQHFGDGTRLSIL.